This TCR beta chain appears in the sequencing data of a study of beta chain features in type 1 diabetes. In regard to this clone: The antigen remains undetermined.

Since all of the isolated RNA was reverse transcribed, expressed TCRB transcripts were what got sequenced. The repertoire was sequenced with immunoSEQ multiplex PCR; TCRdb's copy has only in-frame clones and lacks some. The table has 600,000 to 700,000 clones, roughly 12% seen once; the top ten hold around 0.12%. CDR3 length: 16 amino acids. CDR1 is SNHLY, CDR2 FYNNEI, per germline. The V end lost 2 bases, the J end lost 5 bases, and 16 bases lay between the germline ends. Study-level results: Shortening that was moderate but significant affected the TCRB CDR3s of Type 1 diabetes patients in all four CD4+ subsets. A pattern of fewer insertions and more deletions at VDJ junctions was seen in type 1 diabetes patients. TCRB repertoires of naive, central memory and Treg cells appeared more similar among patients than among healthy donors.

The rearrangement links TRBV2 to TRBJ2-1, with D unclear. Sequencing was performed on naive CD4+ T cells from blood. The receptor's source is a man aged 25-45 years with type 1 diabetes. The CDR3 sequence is CASSELRPTPDNEQFF. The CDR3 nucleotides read TGTGCCAGCAGTGAATTGAGGCCTACACCGGACAATGAGCAGTTCTTC.